Here is one T cell receptor (beta chain) with its context. These data are taken from a study of blood T cells in healthy people across ages. The CDR3 loop spans 11 amino acids. V was cut by 10 bases and J by 3 bases, with 8 bases left in between. Germline V lookup: CDR1 LGHDT, CDR2 YNNKEL (reference sequence). Sample-barcoded 5' priming and a J-beta primer mix drove a second PCR of 7 to 11 cycles. Each CDR3 protein is one row after TCRdb ran MiXCR on the 5' RACE reads. The profile covers 1,500,000 or so distinct CDR3 sequences, with approximately 43% appearing a single time and around 4% taken by the ten largest.

Sample: blood. This chain uses TRBV3-1 with TRBJ2-3; no clear D gene. The TCR comes from a woman aged 18-35 years in good health. Written as DNA, the CDR3 is TGTGCCACCAAAGGTACAGATACGCAGTATTTT. Translated, it gives CATKGTDTQYF.